Below, one T cell receptor (beta chain) is given with its context. In the original workflow: The authors estimated nucleated cell counts from reference gene primer amplification. TCRdb keeps only in-frame clones here, not all; method: immunoSEQ multiplex PCR. The V and J calls and clone size are taken from that table; D and trimming were inferred from the DNA. The sample has more than 95,000 clones; just under 85% are singletons. After removal of 7 bases from V and 4 bases from J, the junction contained 9 bases not matched to a gene. Germline V gene lookup returns CDR1 LNHDA and CDR2 SQIVND (reference sequence). The CDR3 length is 15 residues. The data are from a study of blood T cell repertoires in COVID-19. Study summary: Spain, Italy and the United States supplied samples that represented acute and convalescent COVID-19. Sources were T cells, B-cell-depleted T cells, or PBMCs; the material itself was cDNA or gDNA.

This chain links TRBV19 with TRBJ1-1; 10 bases are a match to TRBD1. This receptor was obtained from a woman of 80 years or more with active or convalescent COVID-19. The sequenced material came from peripheral blood. The CDR3 loop is CASTGTGAWGTEAFF. The CDR3 DNA is TGTGCCAGTACCGGGACAGGGGCCTGGGGCACTGAAGCTTTCTTT.